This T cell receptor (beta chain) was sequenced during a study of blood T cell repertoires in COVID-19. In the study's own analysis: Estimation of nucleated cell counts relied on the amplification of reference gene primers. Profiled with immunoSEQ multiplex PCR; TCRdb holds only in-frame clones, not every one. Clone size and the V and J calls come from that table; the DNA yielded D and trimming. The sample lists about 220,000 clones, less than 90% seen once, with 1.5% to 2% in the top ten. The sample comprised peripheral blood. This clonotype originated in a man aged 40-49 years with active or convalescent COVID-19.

CDR3 sequence reads: CASSLTQPSGVIYEQYF. As DNA, the CDR3 is TGCGCCAGCAGCCTCACACAGCCTAGCGGGGTCATATACGAGCAGTACTTC. V gene TRBV4-1 combines with J gene TRBJ2-7; 9 bases are a match to TRBD2. Germline CDR1 reads MGHRA; CDR2 reads YSYEKL. V shed 4 bases, J shed 4 bases, and the junction held 14 bases outside the gene matches. The CDR3 is made up of 17 amino acids.